These 2 T cell receptor beta chains were sequenced from one sample in a study of cytotoxic CD8 clonotypes in ibrutinib-treated CLL. The data were produced by immunoSEQ multiplex PCR, yet TCRdb's version contains in-frame clones alone and is incomplete. The sample has 9,500 to 12,000 clones, approximately 85% seen once. Sequenced here: PBMCs, sampled at disease progression, from a patient treated with ibrutinib. The receptor source for this set is a human donor with chronic lymphocytic leukemia.

V and J are TRBV7-9 and TRBJ2-5; no definite D call. CDR3 size: 14 residues. V lost 2 bases, J lost 1 base, and 8 bases lay in between. Germline CDR1 is SEHNR and CDR2 is FQNEAQ (reference sequence). The CDR3 DNA is TGTGCCAGCAGCTTAAACGGTTTCCAAGAGACCCAGTACTTC. Its protein product is CASSLNGFQETQYF. The full variable domain, with the rest looked up from reference TRBV7-9 and TRBJ2-5, is DTGVSQNPRHKITKRGQNVTFRCDPISEHNRLYWYRQTLGQGPEFLTYFQNEAQLEKSRLLSDRFSAERPKGSFSTLEIQRTEQGDSAMYLCASSLNGFQETQYFGPGTRLLVL.

The V and J genes are TRBV27 and TRBJ2-5; D is unresolved. Trimming cost V 8 bases and J 5 bases, with 15 bases left between them. There are 13 residues in the CDR3. Germline V gene lookup returns CDR1 MNHEY and CDR2 SMNVEV (reference sequence). The CDR3 coding sequence is TGTGCCAGCGGACCTCAGGCTGGTGAGACCCAGTACTTC. Amino acids: CASGPQAGETQYF.